This entry lists 30 T cell receptor beta chains sequenced from one sample in a study of cytomegalovirus exposure and HLA in healthy donors. PCR primers comprised 60 Vbeta and 13 Jbeta primers. The data were produced by immunoSEQ multiplex PCR, yet TCRdb's version contains in-frame clones alone and is incomplete. The sample contains some 140,000 clones, over 70% of which appear only once. The sequenced sample was PBMCs. The receptors here all came from a man between 40 and 49 years old in good health and CMV-seronegative.

This clone has just one count. CDR3 residues: CASSKQGDATQYF. DNA of the CDR3: TGTGCCAGCAGCAAACAGGGCGATGCGACCCAGTACTTC. The chain has TRBV11-2 and TRBJ2-5, with D possibly being TRBD1 (6 bases). This CDR3 contains 13 residues. The V gene's germline CDR1 is SGHAT and CDR2 FQNNGV. Trimming stripped 5 bases from V and 7 bases from J, with 14 bases between.

In this sample, this clone turned up once. This chain joins TRBV4-1 and TRBJ1-1; D is perhaps TRBD1 (6 bases). This CDR3 is 14 amino acids long. The germline V gene encodes CDR1 MGHRA and CDR2 YSYEKL. Trimming stripped 2 bases from V and 4 bases from J, with 11 bases between. The CDR3 nucleotides read TGCGCCAGCAGCCAACCACAGGGACCCACTGAAGCTTTCTTT. It is translated as CASSQPQGPTEAFF.

This rearrangement joins TRBV5-1 to TRBJ1-1; D may be TRBD1 (5 bases). The CDR3 runs to 13 residues. The germline CDR1 and CDR2 sequences are SGHRS and YFSETQ. Trimming took 3 bases from V and 9 from J, leaving 15 bases between them. The CDR3 DNA reads TGCGCCAGCAGCTCGCAACAGGAAGGGAAAGCTTTCTTT. Residues: CASSSQQEGKAFF.

The CDR3 DNA reads as TGCGCCAGCAGCTTGGCCCCACAGGGGTACGAAGAGACCCAGTACTTC. It encodes CASSLAPQGYEETQYF. The gene calls are TRBV5-1 and TRBJ2-5, with 7 bases matching TRBD1. The CDR3 runs 16 residues. CDR1 and CDR2 (germline): SGHRS, YFSETQ. Trimming at V came to 0 bases and at J to 3 bases, leaving 8 bases not matched to a gene.

The V and J genes are TRBV10-3 and TRBJ1-5; TRBD1 aligns across 8 bases. This CDR3 spans 16 amino acids. V gave up 1 base and J gave up 2 bases; unmatched junction bases: 4. Germline V CDR1 and CDR2: ENHRY, SYGVKD. The CDR3 is CAISEFDRGGNQPQHF. Written as DNA, the CDR3 is TGTGCCATCAGTGAGTTCGACAGGGGAGGCAATCAGCCCCAGCATTTT.

The V and J genes are TRBV25-1 and TRBJ1-2, with a weak D call TRBD1 (6 bases). CDR3 length: 12 residues. V was shortened by 3 bases and J by 8 bases, with 10 bases between the two germline ends. Germline V gives CDR1 MGHDK, CDR2 SYGVNS. DNA of the CDR3: TGTGCCAGCAGTGAGGGGGCGGGCGGCTACACCTTC. This gives the protein CASSEGAGGYTF.

The V call is TRBV7-9, the J call TRBJ2-7; a weak D match, TRBD1 (5 bases). The V and J ends lost 5 bases and 2 bases respectively, with 22 bases between them. Germline-derived CDR1 and CDR2 are SEHNR and FQNEAQ (reference sequence). The CDR3 is 17 residues long. The chain's CDR3 is CASSEKWAGNIPYEQYF. The DNA for the CDR3 is TGTGCCAGCAGCGAGAAGTGGGCAGGGAATATTCCCTACGAGCAGTACTTC. Full variable domain (rest looked up from reference TRBV7-9 and TRBJ2-7): DTGVSQNPRHKITKRGQNVTFRCDPISEHNRLYWYRQTLGQGPEFLTYFQNEAQLEKSRLLSDRFSAERPKGSFSTLEIQRTEQGDSAMYLCASSEKWAGNIPYEQYFGPGTRLTVT.

The CDR3 here is CSVAQGGAGYTF. The CDR3 bases are TGCAGCGTCGCACAGGGGGGGGCGGGCTACACCTTC. The V gene is TRBV29-1, the J gene TRBJ1-2; 8 bases are shared with TRBD1. CDR3 length: 12 amino acids. With 6 bases clipped from V and 8 bases from J, the junction kept 8 bases outside the gene matches. CDR1 is SQVTM, CDR2 ANQGSEA, per germline.

The V gene is TRBV18, the J gene TRBJ1-1; TRBD1 is a possible D gene (5 bases). Germline CDR1 is KGHSH and CDR2 is LQKENI. The CDR3 totals 16 residues. V dropped 3 bases and J dropped 1 base, with 15 bases sitting between them. The CDR3 is CASSPSGVGANTEAFF. The CDR3 nucleotides read TGTGCCAGCTCACCGTCGGGAGTCGGGGCGAACACTGAAGCTTTCTTT.

The chain links TRBV10-2 to TRBJ2-5; tentative D call: TRBD2 (7 bases). This CDR3 spans 13 amino acids. The V end lost 8 bases, the J end lost 5 bases, and 15 bases lay between the germline ends. Germline values: CDR1 WSHSY, CDR2 SAAADI. The CDR3, as DNA: TGCGCCAGCGGGGGGGCCACGCGGGAGACCCAGTACTTC. It is translated as CASGGATRETQYF.

The table lists this clone with a few counts. The chain employs TRBV10-3 and TRBJ2-7, with 10 bases matching TRBD1. V shed 5 bases, J shed 4 bases, and the junction held 2 bases outside the gene matches. Germline values: CDR1 ENHRY, CDR2 SYGVKD. This CDR3 contains 13 residues. The CDR3 spells CAISRQGAYEQYF. Written as DNA, the CDR3 is TGTGCCATCAGTCGACAGGGGGCGTACGAGCAGTACTTC.

CDR3 residues: CAWSATSMNTEAFF. CDR3 coding DNA: TGTGCCTGGAGTGCGACAAGTATGAACACTGAAGCTTTCTTT. The chain is built from TRBV30 and TRBJ1-1; D gene ambiguous. Per germline, CDR1 GTSNPN and CDR2 SVGIG (reference sequence). The ends were cut back, 1 base at V and 0 bases at J, with 9 bases in the middle. The CDR3 is 14 amino acids. The whole variable domain, remainder taken from reference TRBV30 and TRBJ1-1, is SQTIHQWPATLVQPVGSPLSLECTVEGTSNPNLYWYRQAAGRGLQLLFYSVGIGQISSEVPQNLSASRPQDRQFILSSKKLLLSDSGFYLCAWSATSMNTEAFFGQGTRLTVV.

V and J are TRBV15 and TRBJ2-1, with a tentative D call TRBD1 (6 bases). Germline loops: CDR1 LNHNV, CDR2 YYDKDF (reference sequence). The germline V and J ends were trimmed by 5 bases and 10 bases, with 18 bases remaining between them. This CDR3 region has 14 residues. In DNA form, the CDR3 reads TGTGCCACCAGCGCCCCCGGGACATGGGACGAGCAGTTCTTC. Protein product: CATSAPGTWDEQFF.

V gene TRBV27 combines with J gene TRBJ2-1; D might be TRBD2 (6 bases). From germline, CDR1 is MNHEY and CDR2 SMNVEV (reference sequence). Trimming stripped 1 base from V and 3 bases from J, with 10 bases between. This CDR3 spans 15 amino acids. The CDR3 coding sequence is TGTGCCAGCAGTTTATGGGGACTTGGCTACAATGAGCAGTTCTTC. This gives the protein CASSLWGLGYNEQFF.

The chain recombines TRBV7-8 with TRBJ2-7; tentatively, D is TRBD1 (6 bases). Germline V CDR1 and CDR2: SGHVS, FQNEAQ. Trimming shortened V by 1 base and J by 5 bases, and 15 bases separated the two germline ends. This CDR3 contains 15 residues. In DNA form, the CDR3 reads TGTGCCAGCAGCTTAGTCCAGGGGCCCTCTCACGAGCAGTACTTC. Its protein is CASSLVQGPSHEQYF.

This clone was detected only once. The V call is TRBV7-2, the J call TRBJ1-5; D not certain. The V and J ends lost 0 bases and 4 bases respectively, with 7 bases between them. Per the germline V gene, CDR1 is SGHTA and CDR2 is FQGNSA. The CDR3 has 14 amino acids. CDR3: CASSLARINQPQHF. The CDR3, as DNA: TGTGCCAGCAGCTTAGCGCGGATAAATCAGCCCCAGCATTTT.

Details on this clone: Other DNA sequences from this sample encode an identical CDR3 as well. The chain combines TRBV6-1 with TRBJ2-7; 9 nucleotides line up with TRBD1. Unmatched junction bases numbered 3, after V lost 2 bases and J lost 1 base. The germline CDR1 and CDR2 sequences are MNHNS and SASEGT. The CDR3 totals 15 residues. In DNA, the CDR3 is TGTGCCAGCAGTGAACCGGGACAGGGTTCCTACGAGCAGTACTTC. Encoded protein: CASSEPGQGSYEQYF.

The sample holds one count of this clone. The chain links TRBV28 to TRBJ1-1; D is ambiguous. The V and J ends lost 7 bases and 3 bases respectively, with 15 bases between them. Per the germline V gene, CDR1 is MDHEN and CDR2 is SYDVKM. CDR3 length: 14 amino acids. The CDR3 is CASTGSTGDTEAFF. The CDR3 bases are TGTGCCAGCACTGGTTCCACGGGTGACACTGAAGCTTTCTTT.

Turning to this clone: One end of the junction varies from germline; a read error may be responsible. This chain joins TRBV10-1 and TRBJ1-6; 7 bases match TRBD1. Germline V CDR1 and CDR2: WNHNN, SYGVQD (reference sequence). The CDR3 runs to 15 residues. The CDR3 loop is CTSSETGYDNSPLHF. The CDR3 DNA sequence: TGCACCAGCAGTGAGACAGGGTACGATAATTCACCCCTCCACTTT.

This clone was picked up a small number of times. The rearrangement joins TRBV5-4 to TRBJ2-5, with TRBD2 as a possible D gene (7 bases). The germline gives CDR1 SGHNT, CDR2 YYREEE (reference sequence). This CDR3 has 14 residues. With 0 bases removed from V and 4 bases from J, the gap between germline ends came to 10 bases. The CDR3 loop reads CASSLDAGAETQYF. CDR3 nucleotide sequence: TGTGCCAGCAGCTTGGATGCGGGGGCAGAGACCCAGTACTTC.

This clone was recorded only once. V usage is TRBV19 and J usage is TRBJ1-5, with TRBD1 matching over 7 bases. V was clipped by 5 bases and J by 7 bases; unmatched bases: 8. CDR3 length: 14 residues. Germline V CDR1 and CDR2: LNHDA, SQIVND (reference sequence). CDR3 coding DNA: TGTGCCAGTAGTCAAAACAGGGGCGGCCAGCCCCAGCATTTT. It is translated as CASSQNRGGQPQHF.

This chain links TRBV6-1 with TRBJ2-7; D is possibly TRBD2 (5 bases). Trimming cost V 7 bases and J 3 bases, with 19 bases left between them. In germline, CDR1 is MNHNS, CDR2 SASEGT. The CDR3 contains 15 residues. CDR3 region: CASTPRALDGYEQYF. The CDR3 DNA sequence: TGTGCCAGCACCCCGAGGGCTCTAGACGGCTACGAGCAGTACTTC.

This chain uses TRBV5-6 with TRBJ1-5; 8 nucleotides line up with TRBD1. Germline-derived CDR1 and CDR2 are SGHDT and YYEEEE. The CDR3 has 15 amino acids. V dropped 2 bases and J dropped 3; count of bases not matched to a gene: 4. The CDR3 sequence is CASSLGQGPNQPQHF. The CDR3 nucleotides are TGTGCCAGCAGCTTAGGACAGGGACCCAATCAGCCCCAGCATTTT.

This clone has at least ten counts. The chain couples TRBV6-5 to TRBJ2-7; 8 bases match TRBD2. The V gene's germline CDR1 is MNHEY and CDR2 SVGAGI. Trimming at V came to 6 bases and at J to 5 bases, leaving 9 bases not matched to a gene. The CDR3 runs to 14 residues. CDR3: CASRSTRGGNEQYF. The CDR3 coding sequence is TGTGCCAGCAGATCAACCCGGGGGGGTAACGAGCAGTACTTC.

The V call is TRBV13, the J call TRBJ1-5; 10 bases match TRBD1. V gave up 5 bases and J gave up 5 bases; unmatched junction bases: 6. The germline V gene has CDR1 PRHDT and CDR2 FYEKMQ (reference sequence). The CDR3 loop spans 15 amino acids. CDR3 amino acids: CASSRQGTGDQPQHF. The CDR3 DNA sequence: TGTGCCAGCAGCCGGCAAGGGACAGGGGATCAGCCCCAGCATTTT.

The chain has TRBV5-4 and TRBJ2-1, with a possible D match to TRBD2 (6 bases). Germline V lookup: CDR1 SGHNT, CDR2 YYREEE (reference sequence). The CDR3 loop spans 14 amino acids. The V gene lost 4 bases and the J gene lost 8 bases, with 16 bases spanning the gap. CDR3 coding DNA: TGTGCCAGCAGCGTGGATCCCCCGGGGGATGAGCAGTTCTTC. This gives the protein CASSVDPPGDEQFF. The full variable domain, rest sourced from reference TRBV5-4 and TRBJ2-1, is ETGVTQSPTHLIKTRGQQVTLRCSSQSGHNTVSWYQQALGQGPQFIFQYYREEENGRGNFPPRFSGLQFPNYSSELNVNALELDDSALYLCASSVDPPGDEQFFGPGTRLTVL.

With regard to this clone: At the DNA level, this CDR3 is encoded by other sequences in the same sample as well. The gene calls are TRBV5-1 and TRBJ2-3; D is ambiguous. This CDR3 contains 15 residues. Germline V gene sequence: CDR1 SGHRS, CDR2 YFSETQ. V dropped 1 base and J dropped 1 base, with 10 bases sitting between them. In DNA, the CDR3 is TGCGCCAGCAGCTTGCTCGGGTTGGGCACAGATACGCAGTATTTT. Encoded protein: CASSLLGLGTDTQYF. Complete variable domain (other parts from reference TRBV5-1 and TRBJ2-3): KAGVTQTPRYLIKTRGQQVTLSCSPISGHRSVSWYQQTPGQGLQFLFEYFSETQRNKGNFPGRFSGRQFSNSRSEMNVSTLELGDSALYLCASSLLGLGTDTQYFGPGTRLTVL.

This chain connects TRBV30 to TRBJ2-3; 13 bases map to TRBD2. V lost 5 bases to trimming and J lost 1 base; unmatched junction nucleotides: 0. This CDR3 is built from 14 residues. Germline CDR1 and CDR2: GTSNPN and SVGIG (reference sequence). The CDR3 reads CAWGLAGGTDTQYF. In DNA form, the CDR3 reads TGTGCCTGGGGACTAGCGGGGGGCACAGATACGCAGTATTTT.

The chain couples TRBV28 to TRBJ2-6, with D perhaps TRBD1 (6 bases). Germline CDR1 MDHEN, CDR2 SYDVKM. The CDR3 consists of 16 residues. With 3 bases removed from V and 0 bases from J, the gap between germline ends came to 9 bases. In nucleotides, the CDR3 is TGTGCCAGCAGTTTGACAGGCCACTCTGGGGCCAACGTCCTGACTTTC. Translated, it gives CASSLTGHSGANVLTF.

This clone came up a few times. The genes are TRBV6-5 and TRBJ1-1, with D perhaps TRBD1 (6 bases). Germline V gene data show CDR1 as MNHEY and CDR2 as SVGAGI. V was pared by 0 bases and J by 6 bases, with 17 bases between. CDR3 length: 16 amino acids. For the CDR3, the DNA is TGTGCCAGCAGTTACTCCGGGACATCCATGAGGGCTGAAGCTTTCTTT. It is translated as CASSYSGTSMRAEAFF.